This is a list of T cell receptor beta chains from one sample in a study of blood T cells in healthy people across ages. TCRdb ran MiXCR on the 5' RACE reads and lists one entry per CDR3 protein. The sample contains 450,000 to 600,000 distinct CDR3 sequences, 27% of which appear only once. The data were also submitted as part of a second study, on T cells of mothers and their children.

Sequenced input: blood. These receptors were collected from a boy under 10 years old in good health. The conserved cysteine and the conserved F or W are not part of the CDR3 here.

CDR3 | J | V
ASSLVGQTGTEAF | TRBJ1-1 | TRBV7-6
ASSLRQGRGGEQY | TRBJ2-7 | TRBV5-1
ASSQDRVYGYT | TRBJ1-2 | TRBV3-1
SARFRVQETQY | TRBJ2-5 | TRBV20-1
ASSSPLAGSYNEQF | TRBJ2-1 | TRBV6-5
ASSPLGQRYT | TRBJ1-2 | TRBV7-9
ASSSDGQGIHEQY | TRBJ2-7 | TRBV9
AGDRGTGELF | TRBJ2-2 | TRBV6-6
ATRQSTDTQY | TRBJ2-3 | TRBV19
ASSLTGSDTDTQY | TRBJ2-3 | TRBV5-1
AIARDRDDQPQH | TRBJ1-5 | TRBV10-2
ASSRLAGGREDTQY | TRBJ2-3 | TRBV27
AISGQTSGTPLYNEQF | TRBJ2-1 | TRBV10-3
AISLSRTGAVNNEQF | TRBJ2-1 | TRBV10-3
ASSFTGTSGGVQQF | TRBJ2-1 | TRBV9
ASSWGSTNEQY | TRBJ2-7 | TRBV27
AINQGNSPLH | TRBJ1-6 | TRBV10-3
ASRRGTSVLYEQY | TRBJ2-7 | TRBV6-5
SAEQTGLETQY | TRBJ2-5 | TRBV29-1
ASSLGGYYNEQF | TRBJ2-1 | TRBV5-1
ASSYSTSKETQY | TRBJ2-5 | TRBV6-6
ASSLGGVAYGYT | TRBJ1-2 | TRBV27
AWIGGYDTEAF | TRBJ1-1 | TRBV30
ASSFSRRGGYT | TRBJ1-2 | TRBV7-2
ASGFGTSGHEQY | . | TRBV11-2
ASSFRGTAKETQY | TRBJ2-5 | TRBV11-2
AISESFYASGDTDTQY | TRBJ2-3 | TRBV10-3
ASSRNFGVRGTEAF | TRBJ1-1 | TRBV14
SATNSGSGSDTQY | TRBJ2-3 | TRBV20-1
AISDKREMGYT | TRBJ1-2 | TRBV10-3
ASSTGTGFRETQY | TRBJ2-5 | TRBV27
ASSFGLPGRETQY | TRBJ2-5 | TRBV27
ASSPSGGVGNEQF | TRBJ2-1 | TRBV28
ASSLVPDNQPQH | TRBJ1-5 | TRBV5-1
ASSFNLMGGNTIY | TRBJ1-3 | TRBV12-3/TRBV12-4
ASSPSGLAGDHSTDTQY | TRBJ2-3 | TRBV7-8
ASSLQGGGTGELF | TRBJ2-2 | TRBV11-2
ASSVEGLGRIDTQY | TRBJ2-3 | TRBV9
AISVVGSYNEQF | TRBJ2-1 | TRBV15
ASRRTGMNVLT | TRBJ2-6 | TRBV6-5
ASRGLAGGLDEQF | TRBJ2-1 | TRBV3-1
SARTSGTETQY | TRBJ2-5 | TRBV20-1
SAREIGTGAGNTIY | TRBJ1-3 | TRBV20-1
ASSLGGFLDSPLH | TRBJ1-6 | TRBV27
ASSQGTENYGYT | TRBJ1-2 | TRBV3-1
ATRPRDRDEKLF | TRBJ1-4 | TRBV15
ASSLSQGGNEQY | TRBJ2-7 | TRBV27
ASSFRQGSGTQY | TRBJ2-3 | TRBV7-2
ASSFPQGGYT | TRBJ1-2 | TRBV7-8
ASSSFGTNYNEQF | TRBJ2-1 | TRBV7-2
ASSPEGAPSTGELF | TRBJ2-2 | TRBV19
ASSFGGGTQETQY | TRBJ2-5 | TRBV11-2
SARDRVAGELF | TRBJ2-2 | TRBV20-1